The 23 T cell receptor beta chains given below trace back to one sample, sequenced in a study of cytomegalovirus exposure and HLA in healthy donors. Use of 60 Vbeta and 13 Jbeta primers characterized the PCR. The protocol was immunoSEQ multiplex PCR, while the TCRdb copy is restricted to in-frame clones and leaves out a portion. The data hold under 120,000 clones, with 60% to 80% observed a single time. Sequencing used PBMCs. The receptors here all came from a man between 50 and 59 years old in good health and CMV-seropositive.

This chain's CDR3 is CASSMGGERYF. The CDR3 region has the DNA TGTGCCAGCAGCATGGGGGGGGAGAGGTACTTC. The genes are TRBV21-1 and TRBJ2-7; no check of the table's D call, TRBD2, against the DNA was made. TRBV21-1 is annotated as a pseudogene. This CDR3 comprises 11 residues.

This clone occurred once. The V call is TRBV2, the J call TRBJ2-7; D is perhaps TRBD2 (6 bases). CDR1 and CDR2 (germline): SNHLY, FYNNEI. V was pared by 5 bases and J by 0 bases, with 8 bases between. The CDR3 runs 13 residues. CDR3 bases: TGTGCCAGCAGTTCCGGGGGCTCCTACGAGCAGTACTTC. This encodes CASSSGGSYEQYF.

The V gene is TRBV5-1, the J gene TRBJ2-1, with D unresolved. Germline V gives CDR1 SGHRS, CDR2 YFSETQ. V was cut by 3 bases and J by 5 bases, with 9 bases left in between. The CDR3 runs to 13 residues. The CDR3 DNA reads TGCGCCAGCAGCTCGAGATTAAACAATGAGCAGTTCTTC. As protein: CASSSRLNNEQFF.

V is TRBV9 and J is TRBJ2-7; no firm D call. This CDR3 has 15 residues. Trimming left V 5 bases short and J 0 bases short, with 15 bases between. Germline CDR1 and CDR2: SGDLS and YYNGEE. In DNA, the CDR3 is TGTGCCAGCAGTCGGTGGCTGGAGCCCTCCTACGAGCAGTACTTC. This translates into CASSRWLEPSYEQYF.

The genes are TRBV18 and TRBJ2-4; no definite D call. Trimming removed 2 bases from V and 7 bases from J, with 6 bases in between. The CDR3 sequence is 12 residues long. Germline loops: CDR1 KGHSH, CDR2 LQKENI. In DNA form, the CDR3 reads TGTGCCAGCTCACCAAGTCAGAACATTCAGTACTTC. It encodes CASSPSQNIQYF.

In its sample, this clone was seen a few times. This chain joins TRBV12-5 and TRBJ2-7; D is ambiguous. This CDR3 has 12 residues. Germline V gives CDR1 LGHNT, CDR2 FRNRAP. Between the trimmed V and J ends, which lost 2 bases and 3 bases, there was a span of 5 bases. CDR3 coding DNA: TGTGCTAGTGGTTTGATCCTCTACGAGCAGTACTTC. Its protein product is CASGLILYEQYF.

V gene TRBV7-2 combines with J gene TRBJ2-5; 12 nucleotides align to TRBD2. The J segment lost 5 bases and the V segment lost 5 bases, leaving 15 bases of the junction unmatched. The germline gives CDR1 SGHTA, CDR2 FQGNSA. The CDR3 length is 18 residues. The CDR3 DNA reads TGTGCCAGCAGCCTCCCCCTACTAGCGGGGGGTGGTATGGAGACCCAGTACTTC. Translation gives CASSLPLLAGGGMETQYF.

The rearrangement joins TRBV6-1 to TRBJ2-5; D may be TRBD1 (6 bases). The CDR3 covers 15 residues. CDR1 and CDR2 (germline): MNHNS, SASEGT. V lost 7 bases and J lost 1, with 16 bases in between. The CDR3 sequence: CASTSEWDIQETQYF. The DNA of the CDR3 is TGTGCCAGCACCTCTGAGTGGGACATCCAAGAGACCCAGTACTTC.

The genes are TRBV6-1 and TRBJ2-2; 11 bases map to TRBD2. V trimming: 3 bases; J trimming: 9 bases; junction bases outside the gene matches: 12. The CDR3 consists of 17 residues. The germline V gene encodes CDR1 MNHNS and CDR2 SASEGT. In DNA, the CDR3 is TGTGCCAGCAGTGATCGCCCCATAGCGGGAGGGCCCCGGGAGCTGTTTTTT. This gives the protein CASSDRPIAGGPRELFF.

This clone was observed a few times. The CDR3 bases are TGTGCCAGCAGCTTAAATGGCGGGGGGGCGGGTGAGCAGTTCTTC. It yields the protein CASSLNGGGAGEQFF. The gene calls are TRBV7-3 and TRBJ2-1, with TRBD2 matching 9 bases. Germline CDR1 reads SGHTA; CDR2 reads FQGTGA. V lost 1 base to trimming and J lost 9 bases; unmatched junction nucleotides: 7. This CDR3 contains 15 residues.

The chain employs TRBV7-3 and TRBJ1-5; TRBD1 is a possible D gene (6 bases). V was shortened by 0 bases and J by 7 bases, with 7 bases between the two germline ends. The length of the CDR3 is 13 residues. CDR1 is SGHTA, CDR2 FQGTGA, per germline. The CDR3 protein is CASSLTRGQPQHF. CDR3 sequence (DNA): TGTGCCAGCAGCTTAACCAGGGGCCAGCCCCAGCATTTT.

This chain links TRBV29-1 with TRBJ2-2; D might be TRBD2 (6 bases). V was clipped by 4 bases and J by 4 bases, with 13 bases between them. The germline V gene encodes CDR1 SQVTM and CDR2 ANQGSEA. The CDR3 loop spans 14 amino acids. CDR3: CSVGAGSGTGELFF. The CDR3 nucleotides read TGCAGCGTTGGGGCGGGATCGGGCACCGGGGAGCTGTTTTTT.

This chain joins TRBV9 and TRBJ1-2; 7 positions match TRBD1. Germline CDR1 SGDLS, CDR2 YYNGEE. The CDR3 has 14 amino acids. V shed 6 bases, J shed 1 base, and the junction held 6 bases outside the gene matches. The CDR3 DNA reads as TGTGCCAGCACCGAGGGACAGTTTAACTATGGCTACACCTTC. This codes for CASTEGQFNYGYTF. Complete variable domain (other parts from reference TRBV9 and TRBJ1-2): DSGVTQTPKHLITATGQRVTLRCSPRSGDLSVYWYQQSLDQGLQFLIQYYNGEERAKGNILERFSAQQFPDLHSELNLSSLELGDSALYFCASTEGQFNYGYTFGSGTRLTVV.

The genes are TRBV2 and TRBJ1-1; TRBD1 matches at 10 bases. Germline V lookup: CDR1 SNHLY, CDR2 FYNNEI. This CDR3 is built from 14 residues. The J segment lost 5 bases and the V segment lost 4 bases, leaving 4 bases of the junction unmatched. CDR3 residues: CASSGGTGETEAFF. The CDR3 nucleotides read TGTGCCAGCAGTGGGGGGACAGGGGAAACTGAAGCTTTCTTT.

The chain links TRBV5-5 to TRBJ1-3; D is uncertain. The CDR3 has 14 amino acids. In germline, CDR1 is SGHKS, CDR2 YYEKEE (reference sequence). The V and J ends lost 5 bases and 3 bases respectively, with 12 bases between them. CDR3 nucleotide sequence: TGTGCCAGCAGGCCCGTGGCAGGTGGAAACACCATATATTTT. The encoded protein is CASRPVAGGNTIYF.

The genes are TRBV6-5 and TRBJ1-4, with D unresolved. In germline, CDR1 is MNHEY, CDR2 SVGAGI. The CDR3 runs 15 residues. Trimming left V 7 bases short and J 7 bases short, with 19 bases between. CDR3 sequence (DNA): TGTGCCAGCACCCCCGGAGGTTCCTGGGGTGAAAAACTGTTTTTT. Its translation: CASTPGGSWGEKLFF.

This clone was recorded only once. The chain uses TRBV27 and TRBJ2-3, with TRBD2 matching over 8 bases. The CDR3 is 16 amino acids. Germline CDR1 MNHEY, CDR2 SMNVEV (reference sequence). Trimming took 5 bases from V and 9 from J; bases not matched to a gene: 16. The CDR3 sequence: CASSERSGVPGGTQYF. Here the CDR3 DNA reads TGTGCCAGCAGTGAGCGTAGCGGGGTACCGGGAGGGACGCAGTATTTT.

The chain has TRBV15 and TRBJ2-7; maybe TRBD2 (6 bases). Germline CDR1 is LNHNV and CDR2 is YYDKDF (reference sequence). The CDR3 has 15 residues. Trimming took 5 bases from V and 6 from J, leaving 20 bases between them. CDR3 protein: CATSGTGRLVGEQYF. CDR3 sequence (DNA): TGTGCCACCAGCGGGACTGGACGGCTTGTTGGCGAGCAGTACTTC.

The V gene is TRBV18, the J gene TRBJ1-2; 7 nucleotides match TRBD1. Trimming at V came to 6 bases and at J to 8 bases, leaving 9 bases not matched to a gene. This CDR3 has 13 residues. From germline, CDR1 is KGHSH and CDR2 LQKENI. DNA of the CDR3: TGTGCCAGCTCCCCAGACAGGGATGGAGGCTACACCTTC. The encoded protein is CASSPDRDGGYTF.

This clone was detected only a few times. The chain carries TRBV19 and TRBJ2-2, with D tentatively TRBD2 (6 bases). CDR3 size: 15 residues. The V gene's germline CDR1 is LNHDA and CDR2 SQIVND (reference sequence). With 10 bases removed from V and 4 bases from J, the gap between germline ends came to 19 bases. The CDR3 region is CATDRGRGSTGELFF. Written as DNA, the CDR3 is TGTGCCACCGACAGAGGGCGGGGAAGCACCGGGGAGCTGTTTTTT.

The rearrangement links TRBV11-2 to TRBJ2-7, with a tentative D call TRBD1 (5 bases). The CDR3 has 14 amino acids. Looked up from germline, CDR1 is SGHAT and CDR2 is FQNNGV. Trimming shortened V by 5 bases and J by 5 bases, and 16 bases separated the two germline ends. CDR3 sequence: CASSLQVRMDEQYF. The CDR3 nucleotides are TGTGCCAGCAGCCTACAGGTTAGAATGGACGAGCAGTACTTC.

The rearrangement uses TRBV5-1 and TRBJ1-2, with TRBD1 identical over 8 bases. Germline V gene data show CDR1 as SGHRS and CDR2 as YFSETQ. V lost 2 bases and J lost 8; bases outside the gene matches: 5. The CDR3 has 13 amino acids. Here the CDR3 reads CASSFGQGQGYTF. CDR3 bases: TGCGCCAGCAGCTTTGGACAGGGCCAGGGCTACACCTTC.

The rearrangement uses TRBV4-1 and TRBJ1-2, with 9 nucleotides matching TRBD1. Germline-derived CDR1 and CDR2 are MGHRA and YSYEKL. The CDR3 spans 17 residues. Trimming cost V 0 bases and J 6 bases; bases outside gene matches: 11. The CDR3 DNA reads as TGCGCCAGCAGCCAAGAAGCGACTGGTACAGGGGGCGATGGCTACACCTTC. This translates into CASSQEATGTGGDGYTF.